This T cell receptor beta chain was documented in a study of early T cells in non-severe SARS-CoV-2 infection. Study-wide findings and caveats: Private and CD4 specificities were missed by VDJdb matching, skewed to anti-spike CD8.

Using its own MiXCR run on the 5' RACE reads, TCRdb lists one record per CDR3 protein. This table holds around 21,000 distinct CDR3 sequences, less than 7.5% found once. In the case of this clonotype: Its cognate antigen is unknown.

V lost 3 bases and J lost 10, with 15 bases in between. Germline V lookup: CDR1 KGHDR, CDR2 SFDVKD. The CDR3 is 14 residues long. This receptor was obtained from an adult who was a healthcare worker with PCR-confirmed SARS-CoV-2 infection or an uninfected control (not recorded which). The chain has TRBV24-1 and TRBJ2-4, with D possibly matching TRBD1 (6 bases). The sequencing used whole blood, collected at baseline. CDR3 coding DNA: TGTGCCACCAGTGATCCGGACAGTCTCCCTATTCAGTACTTC. Encoded protein: CATSDPDSLPIQYF.